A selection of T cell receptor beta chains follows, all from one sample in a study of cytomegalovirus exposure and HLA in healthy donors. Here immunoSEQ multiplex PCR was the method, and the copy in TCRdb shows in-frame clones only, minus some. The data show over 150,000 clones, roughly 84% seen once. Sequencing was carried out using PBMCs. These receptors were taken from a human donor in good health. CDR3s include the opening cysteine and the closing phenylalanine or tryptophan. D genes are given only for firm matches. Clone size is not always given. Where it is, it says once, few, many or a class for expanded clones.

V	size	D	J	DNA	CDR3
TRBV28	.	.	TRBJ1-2	TGTGCCAGCAGCAAAAGAGAATATGGCTACACCTTC	CASSKREYGYTF
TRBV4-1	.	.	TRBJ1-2	TGCGCCAGCAGCCATTCAGGGTCGAACAGCTATGGCTACACCTTC	CASSHSGSNSYGYTF
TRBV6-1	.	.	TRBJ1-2	TGTGCCAGTACCTACCTTGAAGCTAACTATGGCTACACCTTC	CASTYLEANYGYTF
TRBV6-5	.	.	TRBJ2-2	TGTGCCAGCAGTTACGGTCTACAGGTGGAGCTGTTTTTT	CASSYGLQVELFF
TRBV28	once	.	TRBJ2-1	TGTGCCAGCAGTCTGACAGGAAACTCCTACAATGAGCAGTTCTTC	CASSLTGNSYNEQFF
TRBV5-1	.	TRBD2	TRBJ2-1	TGCGCCAGCAGCTTGTTCCGAGCGGGACTAGCGGGAGTCACCTCCTACAATGAGCAGTTCTTC	CASSLFRAGLAGVTSYNEQFF
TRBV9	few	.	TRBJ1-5	TGTGCCAGCAGCGTAGGGGGAGGGGTACGGCAGCCCCAGCATTTT	CASSVGGGVRQPQHF
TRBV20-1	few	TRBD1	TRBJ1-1	TGCAGTGCTATTTCAGGGGGAGCTTTCTTT	CSAISGGAFF
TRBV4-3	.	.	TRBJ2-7	TGCGCCAGCAGCCAAGATCGAGGGAGCTCCTACGAGCAGTACTTC	CASSQDRGSSYEQYF
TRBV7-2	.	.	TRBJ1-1	TGTGCCAGCAGCCTTGGGGGCGCCACTGAAGCTTTCTTT	CASSLGGATEAFF
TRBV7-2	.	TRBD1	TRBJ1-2	TGTGCCAGCAGCCCCGGGACAGGGACTAACTATGGCTACACCTTC	CASSPGTGTNYGYTF